This T cell receptor (beta chain) appears in the sequencing data of a study of neoadjuvant anti-PD-1 for oral cavity cancer. Study-wide background: Non-progressing patients received a fourth nivolumab dose near day 43, then surgery on days 50-56.

Blood libraries mostly used approximately 0.5 ug genomic DNA, six replicates each. Some clones are missing from TCRdb's copy, which holds only in-frame ones; the method was immunoSEQ multiplex PCR. The table lists about 16,000 clones, about two thirds of them singletons. Cohort: HPV-negative, locally advanced oral cavity squamous cell carcinoma patients. Trimming removed 1 base at V and 7 bases at J, with 8 bases between. From germline, CDR1 is SGHRS and CDR2 YFSETQ. The CDR3 is 13 residues long. The sample was PBMCs, taken before nivolumab (anti-PD-1) treatment. This TCR came from a person aged 35-80 years with oral cavity squamous cell carcinoma. This chain links TRBV5-1 with TRBJ2-2, with no clear D. CDR3 loop: CASSLKGDGELFF. CDR3 DNA sequence: TGCGCCAGCAGCTTGAAGGGCGACGGGGAGCTGTTTTTT.